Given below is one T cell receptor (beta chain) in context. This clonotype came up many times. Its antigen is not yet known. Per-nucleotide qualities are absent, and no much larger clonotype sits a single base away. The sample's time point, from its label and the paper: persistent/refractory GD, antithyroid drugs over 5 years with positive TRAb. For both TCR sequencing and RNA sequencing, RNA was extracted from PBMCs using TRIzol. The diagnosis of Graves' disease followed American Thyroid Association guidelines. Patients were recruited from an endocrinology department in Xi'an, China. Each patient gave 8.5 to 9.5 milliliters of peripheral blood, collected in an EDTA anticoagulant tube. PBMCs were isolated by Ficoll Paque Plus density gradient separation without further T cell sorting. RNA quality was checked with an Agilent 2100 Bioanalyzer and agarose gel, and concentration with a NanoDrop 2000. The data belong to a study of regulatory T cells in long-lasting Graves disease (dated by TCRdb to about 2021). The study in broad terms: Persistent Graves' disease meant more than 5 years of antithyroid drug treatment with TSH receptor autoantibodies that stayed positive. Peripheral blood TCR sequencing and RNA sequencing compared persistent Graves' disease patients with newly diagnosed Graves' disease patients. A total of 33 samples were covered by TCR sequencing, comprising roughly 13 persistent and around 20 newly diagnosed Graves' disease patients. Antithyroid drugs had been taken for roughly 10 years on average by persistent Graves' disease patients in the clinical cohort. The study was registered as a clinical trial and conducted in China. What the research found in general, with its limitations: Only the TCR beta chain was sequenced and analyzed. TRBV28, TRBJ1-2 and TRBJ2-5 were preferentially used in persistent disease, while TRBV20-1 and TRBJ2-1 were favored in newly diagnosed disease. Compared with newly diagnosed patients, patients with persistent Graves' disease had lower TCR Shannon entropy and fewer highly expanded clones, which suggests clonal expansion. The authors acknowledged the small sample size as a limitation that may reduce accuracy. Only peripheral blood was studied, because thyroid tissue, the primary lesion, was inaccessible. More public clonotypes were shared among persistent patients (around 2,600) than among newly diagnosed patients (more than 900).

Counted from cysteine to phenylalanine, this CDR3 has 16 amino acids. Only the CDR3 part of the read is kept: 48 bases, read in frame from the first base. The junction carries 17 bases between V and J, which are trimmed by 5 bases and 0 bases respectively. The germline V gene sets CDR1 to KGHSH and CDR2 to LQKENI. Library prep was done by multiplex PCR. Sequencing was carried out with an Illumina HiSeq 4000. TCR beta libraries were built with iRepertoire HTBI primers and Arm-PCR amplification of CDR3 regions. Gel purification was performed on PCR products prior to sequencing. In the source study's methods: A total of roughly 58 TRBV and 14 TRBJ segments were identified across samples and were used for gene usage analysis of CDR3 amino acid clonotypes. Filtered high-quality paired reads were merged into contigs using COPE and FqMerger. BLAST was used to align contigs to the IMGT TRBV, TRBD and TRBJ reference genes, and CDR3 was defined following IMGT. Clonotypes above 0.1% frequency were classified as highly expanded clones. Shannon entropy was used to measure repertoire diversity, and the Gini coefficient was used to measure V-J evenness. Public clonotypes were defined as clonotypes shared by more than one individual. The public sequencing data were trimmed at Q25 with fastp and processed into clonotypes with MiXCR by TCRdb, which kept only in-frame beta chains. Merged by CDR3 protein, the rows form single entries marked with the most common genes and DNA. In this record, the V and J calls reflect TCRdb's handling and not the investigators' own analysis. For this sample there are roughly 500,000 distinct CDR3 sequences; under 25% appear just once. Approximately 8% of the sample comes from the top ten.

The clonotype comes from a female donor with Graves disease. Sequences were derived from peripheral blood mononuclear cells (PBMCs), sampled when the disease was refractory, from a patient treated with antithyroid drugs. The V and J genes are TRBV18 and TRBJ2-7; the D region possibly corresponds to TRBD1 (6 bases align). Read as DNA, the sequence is TGTGCCAGCTCAAACCAGCGGCAGGGGATCTCCTACGAGCAGTACTTC. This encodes CASSNQRQGISYEQYF.